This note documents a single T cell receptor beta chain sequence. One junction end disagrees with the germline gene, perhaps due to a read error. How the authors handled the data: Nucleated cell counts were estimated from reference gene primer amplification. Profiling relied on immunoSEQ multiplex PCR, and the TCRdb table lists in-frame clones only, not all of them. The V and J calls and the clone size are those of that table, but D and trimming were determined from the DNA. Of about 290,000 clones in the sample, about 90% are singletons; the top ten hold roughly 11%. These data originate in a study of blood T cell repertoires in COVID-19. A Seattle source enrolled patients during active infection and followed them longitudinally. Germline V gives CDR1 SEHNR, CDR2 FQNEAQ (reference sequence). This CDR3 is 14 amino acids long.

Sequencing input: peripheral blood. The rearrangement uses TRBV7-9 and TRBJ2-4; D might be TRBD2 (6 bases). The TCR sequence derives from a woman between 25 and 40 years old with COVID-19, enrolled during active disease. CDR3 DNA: TGTGCCAGCAGCTCCAACCTTGGGGGGTGGGATGTCTTCTTC. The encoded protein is CASSSNLGGWDVFF.